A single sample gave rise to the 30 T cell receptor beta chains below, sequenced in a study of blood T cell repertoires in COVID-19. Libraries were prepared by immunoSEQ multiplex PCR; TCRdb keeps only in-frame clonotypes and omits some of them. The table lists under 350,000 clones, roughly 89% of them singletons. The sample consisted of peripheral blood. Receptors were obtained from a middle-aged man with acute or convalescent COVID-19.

The CDR3 region has the DNA TGTGCCAGCAGTGAAGCTTACGAGGAGGATACTGAAGCTTTCTTT. This gives the protein CASSEAYEEDTEAFF. This chain connects TRBV2 to TRBJ1-1; D gene unclear. CDR1 is SNHLY and CDR2 is FYNNEI in the germline V gene. CDR3 size: 15 residues. V dropped 0 bases and J dropped 5 bases, with 13 bases sitting between them.

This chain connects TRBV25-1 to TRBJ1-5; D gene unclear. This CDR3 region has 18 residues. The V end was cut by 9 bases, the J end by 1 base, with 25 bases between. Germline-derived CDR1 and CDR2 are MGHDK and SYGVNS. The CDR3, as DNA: TGTGCCAGTATCGCGGGGATCCCCTCTTGGTTAAGCAATCAGCCCCAGCATTTT. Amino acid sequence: CASIAGIPSWLSNQPQHF.

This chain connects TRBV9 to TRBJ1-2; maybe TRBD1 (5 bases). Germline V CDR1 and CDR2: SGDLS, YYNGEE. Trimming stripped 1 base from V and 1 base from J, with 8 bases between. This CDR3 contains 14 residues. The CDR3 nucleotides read TGTGCCAGCAGCGTAACGGGGGATAACTATGGCTACACCTTC. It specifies CASSVTGDNYGYTF. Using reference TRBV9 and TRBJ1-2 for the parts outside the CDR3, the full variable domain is DSGVTQTPKHLITATGQRVTLRCSPRSGDLSVYWYQQSLDQGLQFLIQYYNGEERAKGNILERFSAQQFPDLHSELNLSSLELGDSALYFCASSVTGDNYGYTFGSGTRLTVV.

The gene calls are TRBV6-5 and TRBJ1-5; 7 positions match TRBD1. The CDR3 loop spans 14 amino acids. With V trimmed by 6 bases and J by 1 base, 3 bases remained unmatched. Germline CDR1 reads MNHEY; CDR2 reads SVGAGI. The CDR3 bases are TGTGCCAGCAGCCCGACAGGGAGCAATCAGCCCCAGCATTTT. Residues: CASSPTGSNQPQHF.

The CDR3 nucleotides are TGCAGTGCTAGGCAAACAGGGCAAGCTTTCTTT. Protein sequence: CSARQTGQAFF. V gene TRBV20-1 combines with J gene TRBJ1-1; weak D call: TRBD1 (6 bases). The CDR3 is made up of 11 amino acids. Per germline, CDR1 DFQATT and CDR2 SNEGSKA (reference sequence). Trimming removed 3 bases from V and 9 bases from J, with 11 bases in between.

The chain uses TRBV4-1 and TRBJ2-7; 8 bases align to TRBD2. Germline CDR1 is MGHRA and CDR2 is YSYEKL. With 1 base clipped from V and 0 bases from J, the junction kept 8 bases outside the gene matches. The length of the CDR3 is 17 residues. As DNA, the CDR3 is TGCGCCAGCAGCCAAGTCCTAACTAGCGGAAGCTCCTACGAGCAGTACTTC. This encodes CASSQVLTSGSSYEQYF.

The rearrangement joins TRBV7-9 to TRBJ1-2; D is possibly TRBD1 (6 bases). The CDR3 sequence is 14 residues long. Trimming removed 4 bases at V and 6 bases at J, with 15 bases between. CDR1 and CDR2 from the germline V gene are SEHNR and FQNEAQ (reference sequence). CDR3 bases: TGTGCCAGCAGCTCCCTCCGGGGGGCGGATGGCTACACCTTC. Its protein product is CASSSLRGADGYTF.

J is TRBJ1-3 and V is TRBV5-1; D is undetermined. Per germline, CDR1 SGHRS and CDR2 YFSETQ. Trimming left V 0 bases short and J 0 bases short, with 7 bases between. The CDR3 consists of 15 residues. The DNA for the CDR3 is TGCGCCAGCAGCTTGGGGAGTGTCTCTGGAAACACCATATATTTT. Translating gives CASSLGSVSGNTIYF.

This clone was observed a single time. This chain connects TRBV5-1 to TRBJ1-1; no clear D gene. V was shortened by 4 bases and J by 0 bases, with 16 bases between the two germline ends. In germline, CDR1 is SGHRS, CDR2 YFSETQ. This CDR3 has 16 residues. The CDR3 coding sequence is TGCGCCAGCAGCCCGAGCCGGGAGGCGGTGAACACTGAAGCTTTCTTT. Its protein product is CASSPSREAVNTEAFF.

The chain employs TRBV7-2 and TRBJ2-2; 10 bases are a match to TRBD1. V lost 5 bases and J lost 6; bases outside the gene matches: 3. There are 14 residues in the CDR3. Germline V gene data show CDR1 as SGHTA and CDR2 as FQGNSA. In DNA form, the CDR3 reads TGTGCCAGCAGCCCAGACAGGGGGCCCGGGGAGCTGTTTTTT. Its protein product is CASSPDRGPGELFF.

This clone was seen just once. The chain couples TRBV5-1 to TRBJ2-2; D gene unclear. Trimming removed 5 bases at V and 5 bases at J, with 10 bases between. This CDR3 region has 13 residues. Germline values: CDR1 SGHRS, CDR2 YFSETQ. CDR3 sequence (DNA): TGCGCCAGCAGGGAAATGCGGACCGGGGAGCTGTTTTTT. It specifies CASREMRTGELFF.

CDR3 loop: CAISESVGGGRSYEQYF. The CDR3 region has the DNA TGTGCCATCAGTGAGTCGGTCGGCGGGGGGCGCTCCTACGAGCAGTACTTC. The chain carries TRBV10-3 and TRBJ2-7; 8 nucleotides agree with TRBD2. Germline values: CDR1 ENHRY, CDR2 SYGVKD. The CDR3 runs 17 residues. V was clipped by 0 bases and J by 0 bases; unmatched bases: 7.

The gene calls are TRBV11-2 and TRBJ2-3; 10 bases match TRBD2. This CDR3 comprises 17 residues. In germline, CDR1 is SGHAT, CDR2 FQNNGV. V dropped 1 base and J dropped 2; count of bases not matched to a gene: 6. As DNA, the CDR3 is TGTGCCAGCAGCTTAGGTACTAGCGGGGCATACACAGATACGCAGTATTTT. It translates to CASSLGTSGAYTDTQYF.

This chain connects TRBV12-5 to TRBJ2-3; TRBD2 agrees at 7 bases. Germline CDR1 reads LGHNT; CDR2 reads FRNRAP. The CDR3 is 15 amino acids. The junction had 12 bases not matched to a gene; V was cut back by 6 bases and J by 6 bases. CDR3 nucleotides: TGTGCTAGTGGCTTTAGCGGGTTCTACCTGGATACGCAGTATTTT. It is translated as CASGFSGFYLDTQYF.

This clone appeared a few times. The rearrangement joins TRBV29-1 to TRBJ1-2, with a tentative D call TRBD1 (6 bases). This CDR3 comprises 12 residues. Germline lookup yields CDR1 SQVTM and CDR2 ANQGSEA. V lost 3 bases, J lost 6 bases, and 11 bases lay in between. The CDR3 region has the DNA TGCAGCGTTGAGGCAGGGGAGAATGGCTACACCTTC. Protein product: CSVEAGENGYTF.

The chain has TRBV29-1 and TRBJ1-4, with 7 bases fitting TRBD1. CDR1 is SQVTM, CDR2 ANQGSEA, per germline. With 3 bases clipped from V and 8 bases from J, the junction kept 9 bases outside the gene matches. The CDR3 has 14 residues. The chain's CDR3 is CSVEGDSLGEKLFF. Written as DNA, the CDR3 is TGCAGCGTTGAGGGGGACAGCCTAGGAGAAAAACTGTTTTTT.

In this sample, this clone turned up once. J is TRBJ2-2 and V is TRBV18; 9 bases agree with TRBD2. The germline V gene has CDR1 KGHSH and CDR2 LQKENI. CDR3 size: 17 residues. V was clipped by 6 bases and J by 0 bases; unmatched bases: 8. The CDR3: CASSVAAGGPNTGELFF. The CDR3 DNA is TGTGCCAGCTCCGTCGCGGCGGGGGGGCCGAACACCGGGGAGCTGTTTTTT.

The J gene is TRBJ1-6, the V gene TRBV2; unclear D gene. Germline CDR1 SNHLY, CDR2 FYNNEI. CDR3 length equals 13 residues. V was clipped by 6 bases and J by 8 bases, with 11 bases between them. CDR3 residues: CASRVGRDSPLHF. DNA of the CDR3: TGTGCCAGCAGAGTGGGGAGAGATTCACCCCTCCACTTT.

CDR3 sequence reads: CASSTGYQPQHF. CDR3 DNA sequence: TGTGCCAGCAGTACCGGTTATCAGCCCCAGCATTTT. The rearrangement joins TRBV6-5 to TRBJ1-5; no clear D gene. Between the trimmed V and J ends, which lost 5 bases and 5 bases, there was a span of 7 bases. The CDR3 loop spans 12 amino acids. CDR1 and CDR2 (germline): MNHEY, SVGAGI.

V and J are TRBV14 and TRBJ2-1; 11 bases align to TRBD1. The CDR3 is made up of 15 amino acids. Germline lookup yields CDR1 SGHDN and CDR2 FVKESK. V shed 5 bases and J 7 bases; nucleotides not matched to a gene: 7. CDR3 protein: CASSLGQGVVNEQFF. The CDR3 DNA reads TGTGCCAGCAGCTTGGGACAGGGGGTTGTAAATGAGCAGTTCTTC.

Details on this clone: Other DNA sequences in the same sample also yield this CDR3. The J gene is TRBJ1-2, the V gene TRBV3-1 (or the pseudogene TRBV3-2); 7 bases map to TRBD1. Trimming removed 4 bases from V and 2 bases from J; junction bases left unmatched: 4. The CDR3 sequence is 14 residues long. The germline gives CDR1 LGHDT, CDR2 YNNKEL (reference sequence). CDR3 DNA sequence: TGTGCCAGCAGCCCCCTGGGACAGAACTATGGCTACACCTTC. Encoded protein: CASSPLGQNYGYTF.

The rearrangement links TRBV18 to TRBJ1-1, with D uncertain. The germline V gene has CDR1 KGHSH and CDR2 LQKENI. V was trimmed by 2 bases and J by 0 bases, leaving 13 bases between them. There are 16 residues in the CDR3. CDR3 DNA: TGTGCCAGCTCACCAGACGCAGGATACATGAACACTGAAGCTTTCTTT. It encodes CASSPDAGYMNTEAFF.

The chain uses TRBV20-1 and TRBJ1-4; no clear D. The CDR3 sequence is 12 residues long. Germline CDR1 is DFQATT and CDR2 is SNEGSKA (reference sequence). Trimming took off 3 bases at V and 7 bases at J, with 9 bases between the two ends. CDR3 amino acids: CSASEVGEKLFF. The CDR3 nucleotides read TGCAGTGCTAGTGAGGTCGGTGAAAAACTGTTTTTT.

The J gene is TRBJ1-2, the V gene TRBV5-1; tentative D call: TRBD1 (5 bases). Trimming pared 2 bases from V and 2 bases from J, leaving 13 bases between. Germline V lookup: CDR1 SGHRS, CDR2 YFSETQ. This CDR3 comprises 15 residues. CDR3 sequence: CASSFGGAGNYGYTF. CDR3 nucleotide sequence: TGCGCCAGCAGCTTTGGAGGGGCAGGGAACTATGGCTACACCTTC.

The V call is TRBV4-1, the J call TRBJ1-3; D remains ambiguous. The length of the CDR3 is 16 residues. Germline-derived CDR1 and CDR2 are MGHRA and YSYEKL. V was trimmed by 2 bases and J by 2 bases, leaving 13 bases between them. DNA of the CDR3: TGCGCCAGCAGCCAACCCGGCGGGAGCCCTGGAAACACCATATATTTT. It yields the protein CASSQPGGSPGNTIYF.

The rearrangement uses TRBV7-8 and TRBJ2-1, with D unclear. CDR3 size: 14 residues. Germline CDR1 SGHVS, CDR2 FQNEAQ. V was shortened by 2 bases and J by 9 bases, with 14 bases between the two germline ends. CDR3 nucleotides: TGTGCCAGCAGCTTATATCAAAGCCCGGGTGAGCAGTTCTTC. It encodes CASSLYQSPGEQFF.

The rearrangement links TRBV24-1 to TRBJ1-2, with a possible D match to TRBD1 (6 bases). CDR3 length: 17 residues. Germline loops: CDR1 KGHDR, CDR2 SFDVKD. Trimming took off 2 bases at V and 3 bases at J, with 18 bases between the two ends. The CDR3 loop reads CATSDSRRGGGYYGYTF. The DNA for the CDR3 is TGTGCCACCAGTGATTCCCGTCGGGGGGGCGGATACTATGGCTACACCTTC.

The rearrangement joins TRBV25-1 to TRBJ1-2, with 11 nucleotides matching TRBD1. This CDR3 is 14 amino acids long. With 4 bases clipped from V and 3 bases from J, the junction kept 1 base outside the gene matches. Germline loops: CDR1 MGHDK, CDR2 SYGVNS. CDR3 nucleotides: TGTGCCAGCAGTGGGACAGGGGGCCACTATGGCTACACCTTC. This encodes CASSGTGGHYGYTF.

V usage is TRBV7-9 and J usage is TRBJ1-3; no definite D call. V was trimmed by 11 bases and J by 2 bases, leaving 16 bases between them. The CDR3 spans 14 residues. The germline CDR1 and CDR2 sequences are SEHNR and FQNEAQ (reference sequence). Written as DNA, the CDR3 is TGTGCCTCCGGGCGGGAATTAGCTGGAAACACCATATATTTT. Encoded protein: CASGRELAGNTIYF.

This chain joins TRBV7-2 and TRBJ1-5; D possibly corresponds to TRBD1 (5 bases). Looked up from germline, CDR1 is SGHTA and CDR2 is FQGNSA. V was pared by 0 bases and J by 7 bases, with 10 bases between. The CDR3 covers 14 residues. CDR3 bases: TGTGCCAGCAGCTTAGCGGGCCCAGGGCAGCCCCAGCATTTT. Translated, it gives CASSLAGPGQPQHF.